This TCR beta chain was documented in a study of T cell responses to AZD1222 COVID-19 vaccine. The table lists this clone with a count of one. Trimming at V came to 6 bases and at J to 6 bases, leaving 4 bases not matched to a gene. The CDR3 is 11 amino acids. Per germline, CDR1 DFQATT and CDR2 SNEGSKA (reference sequence). Method: immunoSEQ multiplex PCR; TCRdb's copy keeps in-frame clones and lacks some. The data show under 130,000 clones, roughly 91% seen once. The V call is TRBV20-1, the J call TRBJ1-2, with 7 bases lining up with TRBD1. This receptor was identified in an adult in good health. Specimen: peripheral blood, collected on day 0 of AZD1222 vaccination. The DNA of the CDR3 is TGCAGTGCAAGACAGGGCAATGGCTACACCTTC. Translated: CSARQGNGYTF.